Shown below are 5 T cell receptor delta chains from a single sample sequenced in a study of γδ T cells in repeated Plasmodium falciparum infection. TCRdb re-called the multiplex PCR reads via CATT. The repertoire holds roughly 90,000 delta-chain clones, with 1.4% as singletons. Vgamma9/Vdelta2+ and Vdelta2-negative gammadelta T cells were flow-sorted from PBMC for bulk sequencing. The sequencing input was gamma-delta T cells from blood. These TCRs come from a pool of human donors (malaria-infected and uninfected, not separated).

V usage is TRDV1 and J usage is TRDJ1, with TRDD3 matching 13 bases. In the absence of a J gene in TCRdb, the DNA was matched to germline to assign it here. CDR1 and CDR2 from the germline V gene are TSWWSYY and QGS. This CDR3 region has 25 residues. V lost 4 bases, J lost 5 bases, and 34 bases stayed unmatched. The CDR3 nucleotides read TGTGCTCTTGGGGGACCGGGTCGGCCTTCCTACGCTCCTACTGGGGGATACGCGTTGCGGGATAAACTCATCTTT. Protein sequence: CALGGPGRPSYAPTGGYALRDKLIF.

This clone was seen a few times. A read error likely explains this, since a far larger clone differs by one base. Other DNA sequences in this sample translate to the same CDR3. The CDR3 nucleotides are TGTGCTCTTGGGGAGCTTTTATCTTTGACAGCACAACTCTTCTTT. The encoded protein is CALGELLSLTAQLFF. The gene calls are TRDV1 and TRDJ2; D is unresolved. The J gene, not given by TCRdb, was assigned here from a germline match of the nucleotide sequence. V was pared by 3 bases and J by 0 bases, with 8 bases between. Germline V gene sequence: CDR1 TSWWSYY, CDR2 QGS. The CDR3 is 15 amino acids.

Comment on this clone: This DNA's translation and the protein TCRdb lists, from a much larger clone, do not match at residue 7, likely due to a read error; the protein shown is translated from the DNA. This rearrangement joins TRDV3 to TRDJ1; 10 bases line up with TRDD3. The J gene comes from matching the DNA to germline here; TCRdb lacks it. CDR1 and CDR2 from the germline V gene are TVYSNPD and GDNSRS (reference sequence). V was clipped by 5 bases and J by 6 bases; unmatched bases: 33. The CDR3 is made up of 21 amino acids. The CDR3 sequence: CARTSPGLPYLLYWGINKLIF. CDR3 in DNA: TGTGCCCGAACCTCGCCAGGCCTTCCTTATCTACTGTACTGGGGGATCAATAAACTCATCTTT.

A remark on this clone: The protein recorded in TCRdb matches a much larger clone and deviates from this DNA's translation at residue 10, suggesting a read error; the protein here is obtained by translating the DNA. This chain links TRDV2 with TRDJ1; 11 bases fit TRDD3. TCRdb offers no J gene call, so here the DNA was matched to germline to obtain one. V dropped 0 bases and J dropped 7; count of bases not matched to a gene: 30. The germline CDR1 and CDR2 sequences are GEAIGNYY and EKD. The CDR3 loop spans 23 amino acids. The CDR3 protein is CACDTAPAREVGDTTYLPGKLIF. In DNA, the CDR3 is TGTGCCTGTGACACCGCCCCGGCACGTGAAGTGGGGGATACGACCTACCTACCTGGTAAACTCATCTTT.

This clone was detected only a few times. This likely reflects a read error, since a far larger clone is one base away. The sample contains more than one DNA sequence encoding this CDR3. J is TRDJ1 and V is TRDV1; 10 nucleotides match TRDD3. TCRdb lists no J gene, so it was determined here by aligning the DNA to germline. CDR3 size: 22 residues. With V trimmed by 1 base and J by 0 bases, 20 bases remained unmatched. CDR1 is TSWWSYY and CDR2 is QGS in the germline V gene. CDR3 sequence reads: CALGEPPLPTWGIWVDTDKLIF. The DNA for the CDR3 is TGTGCTCTTGGGGAACCCCCTCTCCCGACCTGGGGGATATGGGTGGACACCGATAAACTCATCTTT.